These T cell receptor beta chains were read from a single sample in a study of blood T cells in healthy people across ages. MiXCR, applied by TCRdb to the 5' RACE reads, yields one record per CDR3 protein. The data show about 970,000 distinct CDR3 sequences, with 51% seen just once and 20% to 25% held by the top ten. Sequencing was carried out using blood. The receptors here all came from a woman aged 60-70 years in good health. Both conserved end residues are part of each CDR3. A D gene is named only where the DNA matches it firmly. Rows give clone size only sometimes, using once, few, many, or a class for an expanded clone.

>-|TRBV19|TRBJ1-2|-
TGTGCCAGTAATATATCGGGCAGGAACGTCTGGGGCTACACCTTC
CASNISGRNVWGYTF
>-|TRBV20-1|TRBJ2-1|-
TGCAGTGCTCTCAATCAGGTTGAGCAGTTCTTC
CSALNQVEQFF
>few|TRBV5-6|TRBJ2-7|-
TGTGCCAGCAGCTTCCCGCAGGGCTCCTACGAGCAGTACTTC
CASSFPQGSYEQYF
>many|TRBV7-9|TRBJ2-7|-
TGTGCCAGCGGCATAACTAGGGGTGACTACGAGCAGTACTTC
CASGITRGDYEQYF
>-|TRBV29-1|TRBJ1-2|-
TGCAGCGGCCTGTTAATCGGCTATGGCTACACCTTC
CSGLLIGYGYTF
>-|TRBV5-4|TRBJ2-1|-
TGTGCCAGCGGCCAAATGGGCTTCAATGAGCAGTTCTTC
CASGQMGFNEQFF
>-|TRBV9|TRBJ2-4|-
TGTGCCAGCAGCGGCAGTTCCAGGACTACCGCTCAGTACTTC
CASSGSSRTTAQYF
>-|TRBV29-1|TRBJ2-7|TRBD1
TGCAGCGTTGGGGGGACAGGGGGGCCGTACGAGCAGTACTTC
CSVGGTGGPYEQYF
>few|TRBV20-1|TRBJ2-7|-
TGCAGTGCCCTGGGTGACGGGAGAGGACCTTACGAGCAGTACTTC
CSALGDGRGPYEQYF
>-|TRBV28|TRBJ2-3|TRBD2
TGTGCCACCCTGGTAGCGGGAGACACAGATACGCAGTATTTT
CATLVAGDTDTQYF
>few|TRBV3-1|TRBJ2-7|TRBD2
TGTGCCAGCAGCCAATTGCTAGCGGGAGTAAGGGAGCAGTACTTC
CASSQLLAGVREQYF
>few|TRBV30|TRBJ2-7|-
TGTGCCTGGAGAACAGGACTTTACGAGCAGTACTTC
CAWRTGLYEQYF
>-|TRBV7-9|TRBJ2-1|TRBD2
TGTGCCAGCAGCCCCGGACTAGCGGGAGGACCTAGGAATGAGCAGTTCTTC
CASSPGLAGGPRNEQFF
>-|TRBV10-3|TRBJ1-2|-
TGTGCCATCAGTGAGAATTGGGGCTCGGATGGCTACACCTTC
CAISENWGSDGYTF
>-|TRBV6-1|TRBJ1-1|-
TGTGCCAGCAGTCATAGGTCGAACACTGAAGCTTTCTTT
CASSHRSNTEAFF
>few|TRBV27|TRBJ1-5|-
TGTGCCAGCAGTCCCTCGACGGGGGTTCAGCCCCAGCATTTT
CASSPSTGVQPQHF
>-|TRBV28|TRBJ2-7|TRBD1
TGTGCCAGCAGTTTTCCTCCGGACAGGGGGTCCTACGAGCAGTACTTC
CASSFPPDRGSYEQYF
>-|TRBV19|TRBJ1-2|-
TGTGCCAGTAGTATAGCCGCCCTGGGACGGAGCTATGGCTACACCTTC
CASSIAALGRSYGYTF
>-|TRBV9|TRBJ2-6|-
TGTGCCAGCAGCGTAGATCGGGCCCTCTCTGGGGCCAACGTCCTGACTTTC
CASSVDRALSGANVLTF
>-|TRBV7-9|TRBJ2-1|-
TGTGCCAGCAGCTTAGTAGGAGGGCAGGGATCCAATGAGCAGTTCTTC
CASSLVGGQGSNEQFF
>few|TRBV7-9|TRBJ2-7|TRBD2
TGTGCCAGCAGCTTAGGTGTGCGGGAGACCAGCGAGCAGTACTTC
CASSLGVRETSEQYF
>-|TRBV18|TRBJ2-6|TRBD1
TGTGCCAGCTCAACCACCGGGACAGCTGGGGCCAACGTCCTGACTTTC
CASSTTGTAGANVLTF
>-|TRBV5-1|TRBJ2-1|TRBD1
TGCGCCAGCAGCTTGGTTAGGGGACAGGTAATTGATGAGCAGTTCTTC
CASSLVRGQVIDEQFF
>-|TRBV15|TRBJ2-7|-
TGTGCCACCAGCAGAGAAAGGGTAGGATCCTCCTACGAGCAGTACTTC
CATSRERVGSSYEQYF
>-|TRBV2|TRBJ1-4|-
TGTGCCAGCAGTGACCTCACAGAGAATGAAAAACTGTTTTTT
CASSDLTENEKLFF
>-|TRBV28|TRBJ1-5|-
TGTGCCAGCCATCTCACGGGGTGGGCTCAGCCCCAGCATTTT
CASHLTGWAQPQHF
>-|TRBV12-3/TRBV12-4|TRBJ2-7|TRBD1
TGTGCCAGCAGTTTACGGGGTTTGGGGGACAGCACCTACGAGCAGTACTTC
CASSLRGLGDSTYEQYF
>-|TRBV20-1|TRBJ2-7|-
TGCAGTGCTAGAGCTGAGACTGTCCTTGGCTCCTACGAGCAGTACTTC
CSARAETVLGSYEQYF
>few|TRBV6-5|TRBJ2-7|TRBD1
TGTGCCAGCAGACCGGGACAGGGGAGGTACGAGCAGTACTTC
CASRPGQGRYEQYF
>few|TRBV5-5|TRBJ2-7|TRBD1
TGTGCCAGCAGCTCAAGGGCGGGACAGGGATCCTACGAGCAGTACTTC
CASSSRAGQGSYEQYF
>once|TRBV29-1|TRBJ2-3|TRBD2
TGCAGCGTTGAAAGACTAGCGAACACAGATACGCAGTATTTT
CSVERLANTDTQYF
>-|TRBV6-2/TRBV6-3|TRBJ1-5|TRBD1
TGTGCCAGCACCCGGACAGGGCCCAATCAGCCCCAGCATTTT
CASTRTGPNQPQHF
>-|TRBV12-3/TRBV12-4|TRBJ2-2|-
TGTGCCAGCAGTTTACAGGCCGCCCCGACCGGGGAGCTGTTTTTT
CASSLQAAPTGELFF
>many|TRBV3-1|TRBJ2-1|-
TGTGCCAGCAGCCAAGGGAGGGGACGCTTTTTCGTCAGCGGACAGGCCTACAATGAGCAGTTCTTC
CASSQGRGRFFVSGQAYNEQFF
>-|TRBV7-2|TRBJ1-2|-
TGTGCCAGCAGCTTAGCCGGGAAGCATGGCTACACCTTC
CASSLAGKHGYTF
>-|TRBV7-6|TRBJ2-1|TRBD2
TGTGCCAGCAGCTTGAGGGACTACCGTAACAATGAGCAGTTCTTC
CASSLRDYRNNEQFF
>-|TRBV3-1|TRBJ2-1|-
TGTGCCAGCAGACGAACAGGGTTCGATGAGCAGTTCTTC
CASRRTGFDEQFF
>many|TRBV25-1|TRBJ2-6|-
TGTGCCAGCCTACAGGGGGGGACTGGGGCCAACGTCCTGACTTTC
CASLQGGTGANVLTF